A single sample is the source of the 16 T cell receptor beta chains below, sequenced in a study of T cell repertoires in cytomegalovirus infection. TCRdb recomputed calls from the reads with MiXCR, one row per CDR3 protein. The repertoire holds hundreds of thousands of distinct CDR3 sequences, with about 24% as singletons. Sequencing used CD8+ T cells from PBMCs. Every receptor here comes from a human donor in good health (CMV status not recorded). Some clones in this sample may be carry-over from other donors' samples.

This clonotype was picked up a small number of times. The rearrangement links TRBV6-6 to TRBJ2-6; TRBD1 aligns across 9 bases. Germline V CDR1 and CDR2: MNHNY, SVGAGI (reference sequence). CDR3 length: 22 amino acids. The J segment lost 1 base and the V segment lost 3 bases, leaving 19 bases of the junction unmatched. The CDR3 protein is CASSYKRLSETGGRSGANVLTF. As DNA, the CDR3 is TGTGCCAGCAGTTATAAGAGACTGTCGGAAACAGGGGGCAGGTCTGGGGCCAACGTCCTGACTTTC.

A few counts support this clonotype. This CDR3 reads CASSLSRDTRAKNIQYF. The CDR3 coding sequence is TGTGCCAGCAGCTTATCGAGGGACACTCGAGCCAAAAACATTCAGTACTTC. The chain has TRBV7-9 and TRBJ2-4; D is possibly TRBD1 (6 bases). Germline-derived CDR1 and CDR2 are SEHNR and FQNEAQ (reference sequence). Trimming removed 2 bases at V and 0 bases at J, with 14 bases between. This CDR3 contains 17 residues.

A few counts support this clonotype. The chain is built from TRBV27 and TRBJ2-2; D is perhaps TRBD1 or TRBD2 (6 bases each). The CDR3 is made up of 15 amino acids. V was clipped by 7 bases and J by 7 bases, with 19 bases between them. CDR1 is MNHEY, CDR2 SMNVEV, per germline (reference sequence). The DNA for the CDR3 is TGTGCCAGCAACAATAACGGGGGCGGCCACGGGGAGCTGTTTTTT. This translates into CASNNNGGGHGELFF.

This clonotype was detected once. A much larger clone lies a single base off, so this may be a read error. The CDR3 here is CASSGSTSGGQDGELFF. CDR3 in DNA: TGTGCCAGCAGTGGGTCCACTAGCGGGGGACAGGACGGGGAGCTGTTTTTT. The V call is TRBV6-2 or TRBV6-3, the J call TRBJ2-2; 11 bases fit TRBD2. The ends lost 5 bases at V and 7 bases at J; junction bases unmatched: 12. The CDR3 covers 17 residues. Germline CDR1 MNHEY, CDR2 SVGEGT.

This rearrangement joins TRBV15 to TRBJ2-3; TRBD1 matches 8 bases. Germline values: CDR1 LNHNV, CDR2 YYDKDF (reference sequence). CDR3 size: 17 residues. J lost 0 bases, V lost 0 bases, and 5 bases had no gene match. The CDR3 sequence: CATSREDRATSTDTQYF. CDR3 sequence (DNA): TGTGCCACCAGCAGAGAGGACAGGGCGACTAGCACAGATACGCAGTATTTT.

This clonotype was detected a few times. The chain uses TRBV7-6 and TRBJ1-4, with D perhaps matching TRBD1 (6 bases). This CDR3 region has 15 residues. V lost 0 bases and J 7 bases, leaving 12 bases between the germline ends. CDR1 and CDR2 (germline): SGHVS, FNYEAQ. The CDR3, as DNA: TGTGCCAGCAGCTTAGCGATCGGAGGGGGTGAAAAACTGTTTTTT. This codes for CASSLAIGGGEKLFF.

This clonotype was seen a handful of times. The chain employs TRBV6-2 or TRBV6-3 and TRBJ2-1; tentative D call: TRBD2 (7 bases). Germline CDR1 reads MNHEY; CDR2 reads SVGEGT. The V end was cut by 0 bases, the J end by 8 bases, with 20 bases between. This CDR3 spans 17 amino acids. The CDR3 here is CASSYSRGGGRFDEQFF. The CDR3 DNA sequence: TGTGCCAGCAGTTACTCGAGAGGGGGGGGCCGGTTTGATGAGCAGTTCTTC.

The rearrangement joins TRBV13 to TRBJ2-5, with D perhaps assigned TRBD1 or TRBD2 (6 bases each). This CDR3 region has 15 residues. CDR1 and CDR2 from the germline V gene are PRHDT and FYEKMQ (reference sequence). V gave up 5 bases and J gave up 4 bases, with 17 bases separating them. The CDR3 coding sequence is TGTGCCAGCAGCCCCAGGCGCAGGGGAGGAGAGACCCAGTACTTC. It yields the protein CASSPRRRGGETQYF.

The table lists this clonotype with a few counts. The gene calls are TRBV10-3 and TRBJ1-1; 8 nucleotides match TRBD1. Germline V gene lookup returns CDR1 ENHRY and CDR2 SYGVKD. The trim removed 11 bases at V and 5 bases at J, leaving 13 bases unmatched. This CDR3 spans 14 amino acids. In nucleotides, the CDR3 is TGTGCCGCCGTCAGCGGGACAGGTGAAACTGAAGCTTTCTTT. Translating gives CAAVSGTGETEAFF.

In its sample, this clonotype was seen a few times. The V call is TRBV19, the J call TRBJ2-7; 11 positions agree with TRBD2. The CDR3 is made up of 16 amino acids. The V segment lost 5 bases and the J segment 5 bases; nucleotides outside the gene matches: 11. Germline values: CDR1 LNHDA, CDR2 SQIVND (reference sequence). In nucleotides, the CDR3 is TGTGCCAGTAGTGCGTCCGAACGACTAGCGGGGAACGAGCAGTACTTC. Residues: CASSASERLAGNEQYF.

This clonotype was counted many times. The rearrangement uses TRBV2 and TRBJ1-3; D gene ambiguous. Germline lookup yields CDR1 SNHLY and CDR2 FYNNEI. This CDR3 has 10 amino acids. V lost 2 bases and J 7 bases, leaving 0 bases between the germline ends. In DNA, the CDR3 is TGTGCCAGCAGTGAAAACACCATATATTTT. It codes for CASSENTIYF. The full variable domain, its missing parts supplied by reference TRBV2 and TRBJ1-3, is EPEVTQTPSHQVTQMGQEVILRCVPISNHLYFYWYRQILGQKVEFLVSFYNNEISEKSEIFDDQFSVERPDGSNFTLKIRSTKLEDSAMYFCASSENTIYFGEGSWLTVV.

This chain joins TRBV20-1 and TRBJ2-7; D tentatively reads TRBD1 or TRBD2 (5 bases each). Germline lookup yields CDR1 DFQATT and CDR2 SNEGSKA (reference sequence). This CDR3 has 15 residues. V was trimmed by 1 base and J by 4 bases, leaving 17 bases between them. The CDR3 nucleotides read TGCAGTGCTAGAGGTGATACAGGAGGTCAGTACGAGCAGTACTTC. Translating gives CSARGDTGGQYEQYF.

This chain joins TRBV19 and TRBJ2-1; 9 bases are a match to TRBD1. V shed 1 base and J 0 bases; nucleotides not matched to a gene: 10. Germline lookup yields CDR1 LNHDA and CDR2 SQIVND (reference sequence). CDR3 length: 19 amino acids. The CDR3 region has the DNA TGTGCCAGTAGTATAGCCCTCTATGGGACAGGGAGCTCCTACAATGAGCAGTTCTTC. It is translated as CASSIALYGTGSSYNEQFF.

There are many counts of this clonotype. This chain uses TRBV2 with TRBJ1-1; D remains ambiguous. With 2 bases removed from V and 3 bases from J, the gap between germline ends came to 7 bases. The CDR3 runs 13 residues. Germline lookup yields CDR1 SNHLY and CDR2 FYNNEI. The CDR3 DNA sequence: TGTGCCAGCAGTGAAAAGGTTTACACTGAAGCTTTCTTT. It specifies CASSEKVYTEAFF.

This clonotype was counted a few times. The chain employs TRBV29-1 and TRBJ1-2; D remains unclear. The CDR3 length is 16 residues. Germline V gene data show CDR1 as SQVTM and CDR2 as ANQGSEA. Trimming pared 1 base from V and 3 bases from J, leaving 18 bases between. The CDR3 loop is CSVEGTYSEDHYGYTF. Here the CDR3 DNA reads TGCAGCGTTGAAGGGACCTATAGTGAAGACCACTATGGCTACACCTTC.

This clonotype has just a few counts. This sequence joins TRBV6-5 and TRBJ2-1; D uncertain. The ends were cut back, 2 bases at V and 2 bases at J, with 13 bases in the middle. Germline CDR1 is MNHEY and CDR2 is SVGAGI. This CDR3 has 16 amino acids. Written as DNA, the CDR3 is TGTGCCAGCAGTTACCGAGGCCAGCAGACCTACAATGAGCAGTTCTTC. Translating it yields CASSYRGQQTYNEQFF.